This TCR beta chain is from a study of OX40 agonist ivuxolimab in advanced cancers. Across the study: The treatment was a fully human IgG2 OX40 agonist, ivuxolimab. In three patients, partial responses were observed, one with hepatocellular carcinoma and two with cutaneous melanoma. Patient treatment consisted of intravenous ivuxolimab administration every 2 weeks at 0.01 to 10 mg/kg. Findings and limits, study-wide: Expansion of clones was among the lowest in partial responders at 0.1-3.0 mg/kg.

Of note for this clone: Its antigen remains unknown.

Trimming stripped 6 bases from V and 8 bases from J, with 19 bases between. Germline loops: CDR1 MNHEY, CDR2 SMNVEV (reference sequence). The CDR3 has 15 amino acids. TCRdb keeps only in-frame clones here, not all; method: immunoSEQ multiplex PCR. This sample has 98,000 or so clones, with around 83% found just once. The J gene is TRBJ2-2, the V gene TRBV27; tentative D call: TRBD1 (6 bases). The clonotype comes from an adult with an advanced solid tumor such as melanoma, head and neck, liver or kidney cancer. The starting material was CD4+ or CD8+ T cells sorted from blood, obtained in a trial of the OX40 agonist ivuxolimab. The CDR3, as DNA: TGTGCCAGCAGCCGCCCTACTCAGGGGTCAGGGGAGCTGTTTTTT. Translation: CASSRPTQGSGELFF.